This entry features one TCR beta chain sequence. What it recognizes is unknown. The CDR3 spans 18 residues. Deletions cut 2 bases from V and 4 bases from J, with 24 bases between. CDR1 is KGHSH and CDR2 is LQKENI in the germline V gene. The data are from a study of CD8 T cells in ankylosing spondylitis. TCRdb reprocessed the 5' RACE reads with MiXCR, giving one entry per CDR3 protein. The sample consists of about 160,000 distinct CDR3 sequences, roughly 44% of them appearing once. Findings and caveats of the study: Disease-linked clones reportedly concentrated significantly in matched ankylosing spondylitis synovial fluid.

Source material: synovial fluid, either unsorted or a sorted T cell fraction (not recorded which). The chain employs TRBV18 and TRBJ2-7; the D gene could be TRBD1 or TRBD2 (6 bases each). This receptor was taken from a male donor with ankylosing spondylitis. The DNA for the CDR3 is TGTGCCAGCTCACCATGGTTTTGGAGGGGGACGGAGGGTTACGAGCAGTACTTC. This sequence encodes CASSPWFWRGTEGYEQYF. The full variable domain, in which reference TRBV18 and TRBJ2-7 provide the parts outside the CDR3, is NAGVMQNPRHLVRRRGQEARLRCSPMKGHSHVYWYRQLPEEGLKFMVYLQKENIIDESGMPKERFSAEFPKEGPSILRIQQVVRGDSAAYFCASSPWFWRGTEGYEQYFGPGTRLTVT.